Listed below are T cell receptor beta chains from one sample, sequenced in a study of cytomegalovirus exposure and HLA in healthy donors. Using immunoSEQ multiplex PCR, the repertoire was profiled, and TCRdb retains in-frame clones only, with some absent. Its listing shows about 76,000 clones. The sample comprised PBMCs. All receptors come from a woman between 40 and 50 years old in good health and CMV-seropositive. The conserved cysteine and the conserved F or W are not part of the CDR3 here.

>TRBV4-1|TRBJ2-3
ASSHLAGGADTQY
>TRBV7-3|TRBJ2-1
ASSLGTSRLNEQF
>TRBV19|TRBJ1-1
ASSTGTGGTNTEAF
>TRBV7-9|TRBJ2-5
ASSPPRGTGVGETQY
>TRBV7-3|TRBJ2-2
ASSLRGDGELF
>TRBV27|TRBJ1-5
ASSPSRDRVGSQPQH
>TRBV4-2|TRBJ2-1
ASSQEPQTSFGQF
>TRBV9|TRBJ2-1
ASSGETEMYNEQF
>TRBV25-1|TRBJ2-2
ASSEWRDSNTGELF
>TRBV28|TRBJ1-4
ASSSQGAATNEKLF
>TRBV9|TRBJ2-3
ASSVGGRGTDTQY
>TRBV4-2|TRBJ2-3
ASSHTGLAGTDTQY
>TRBV28|TRBJ2-1
ASNFGSNEQF
>TRBV4-2|TRBJ2-1
ASSQEGTSGHNEQF
>TRBV7-2|TRBJ2-5
ASSYSRDRGQTQY
>TRBV19|TRBJ1-1
ASSRASLNTEAF
>TRBV27|TRBJ2-5
ASSSSSETQY
>TRBV4-1|TRBJ1-5
ASSQDPSRGNQPQH
>TRBV4-3|TRBJ2-2
ASSQDPSGGEGTGELF
>TRBV7-9|TRBJ1-5
ASSLGGDQPQH
>TRBV5-4|TRBJ1-1
ATRRGEEAF
>TRBV14|TRBJ2-5
ASGTQGAETQY
>TRBV28|TRBJ1-2
ASSLSSRGYT
>TRBV10-1|TRBJ2-7
ASYGGFSGSPYEQY
>TRBV19|TRBJ2-7
ASSIARGPREQY
>TRBV10-3|TRBJ1-2
AISEGQGGLGGYT
>TRBV7-3|TRBJ1-4
ASSLAGQRNEKLF
>TRBV5-4|TRBJ2-5
ASSLDAGSSETQY
>TRBV11-2|TRBJ1-4
ASSLAGVDEELF
>TRBV5-6|TRBJ2-3
ASSFRTSTDTQY
>TRBV5-1|TRBJ1-1
ASSLSGQVNTEAF
>TRBV7-9|TRBJ2-2
ASSRLAGGDGELF
>TRBV30|TRBJ1-1
AWSTGGMGNTEAF
>TRBV14|TRBJ1-2
ASSQGTPNYGYT
>TRBV6-1|TRBJ1-4
ASSEPPPGGWSEKLF
>TRBV5-6|TRBJ2-1
ASSSLASSYNEQF
>TRBV2|TRBJ2-5
ASSPGQGAGETQY
>TRBV29-1|TRBJ1-1
SKGGGAGGTVNTEAF
>TRBV2|TRBJ1-6
ASSPQGIGYSPLH
>TRBV6-1|TRBJ2-2
ASTRTTAGELF
>TRBV15|TRBJ2-3
ATSRSGGDSTDTQY
>TRBV9|TRBJ1-1
ASSLEAMNTEAF
>TRBV5-1|TRBJ1-1
ASSLGTDTEAF
>TRBV19|TRBJ2-7
ASSRGRGTYEQY
>TRBV5-1|TRBJ2-3
ASSLASGQGLTDTQY
>TRBV18|TRBJ2-2
ASSAPLELRELF